Given below is one TCR beta chain in context. Its antigen is as yet unknown. The repertoire was sequenced with immunoSEQ multiplex PCR; TCRdb's copy has only in-frame clones and lacks some. The table lists roughly 200,000 clones, 80% to 95% of them singletons, with under 1.1% in the top ten. This specimen belongs to a study of T cell responses to AZD1222 COVID-19 vaccine. Whole-study findings and limits: Spike-specific TCR breadth rose after two AZD1222 doses, and depth rose as well.

Trimming removed 0 bases from V and 1 base from J, with 12 bases in between. This CDR3 region has 16 residues. Germline V lookup: CDR1 MGHRA, CDR2 YSYEKL. The receptor comes from an adult who received the MenACWY meningococcal vaccine as a control. The genes are TRBV4-1 and TRBJ1-1, with unresolved D. This sample comprised peripheral blood, obtained 28 days after the second dose of the MenACWY control vaccine. CDR3 protein: CASSQDPPSRNTEAFF. The CDR3 bases are TGCGCCAGCAGCCAAGATCCCCCCAGCAGGAACACTGAAGCTTTCTTT.